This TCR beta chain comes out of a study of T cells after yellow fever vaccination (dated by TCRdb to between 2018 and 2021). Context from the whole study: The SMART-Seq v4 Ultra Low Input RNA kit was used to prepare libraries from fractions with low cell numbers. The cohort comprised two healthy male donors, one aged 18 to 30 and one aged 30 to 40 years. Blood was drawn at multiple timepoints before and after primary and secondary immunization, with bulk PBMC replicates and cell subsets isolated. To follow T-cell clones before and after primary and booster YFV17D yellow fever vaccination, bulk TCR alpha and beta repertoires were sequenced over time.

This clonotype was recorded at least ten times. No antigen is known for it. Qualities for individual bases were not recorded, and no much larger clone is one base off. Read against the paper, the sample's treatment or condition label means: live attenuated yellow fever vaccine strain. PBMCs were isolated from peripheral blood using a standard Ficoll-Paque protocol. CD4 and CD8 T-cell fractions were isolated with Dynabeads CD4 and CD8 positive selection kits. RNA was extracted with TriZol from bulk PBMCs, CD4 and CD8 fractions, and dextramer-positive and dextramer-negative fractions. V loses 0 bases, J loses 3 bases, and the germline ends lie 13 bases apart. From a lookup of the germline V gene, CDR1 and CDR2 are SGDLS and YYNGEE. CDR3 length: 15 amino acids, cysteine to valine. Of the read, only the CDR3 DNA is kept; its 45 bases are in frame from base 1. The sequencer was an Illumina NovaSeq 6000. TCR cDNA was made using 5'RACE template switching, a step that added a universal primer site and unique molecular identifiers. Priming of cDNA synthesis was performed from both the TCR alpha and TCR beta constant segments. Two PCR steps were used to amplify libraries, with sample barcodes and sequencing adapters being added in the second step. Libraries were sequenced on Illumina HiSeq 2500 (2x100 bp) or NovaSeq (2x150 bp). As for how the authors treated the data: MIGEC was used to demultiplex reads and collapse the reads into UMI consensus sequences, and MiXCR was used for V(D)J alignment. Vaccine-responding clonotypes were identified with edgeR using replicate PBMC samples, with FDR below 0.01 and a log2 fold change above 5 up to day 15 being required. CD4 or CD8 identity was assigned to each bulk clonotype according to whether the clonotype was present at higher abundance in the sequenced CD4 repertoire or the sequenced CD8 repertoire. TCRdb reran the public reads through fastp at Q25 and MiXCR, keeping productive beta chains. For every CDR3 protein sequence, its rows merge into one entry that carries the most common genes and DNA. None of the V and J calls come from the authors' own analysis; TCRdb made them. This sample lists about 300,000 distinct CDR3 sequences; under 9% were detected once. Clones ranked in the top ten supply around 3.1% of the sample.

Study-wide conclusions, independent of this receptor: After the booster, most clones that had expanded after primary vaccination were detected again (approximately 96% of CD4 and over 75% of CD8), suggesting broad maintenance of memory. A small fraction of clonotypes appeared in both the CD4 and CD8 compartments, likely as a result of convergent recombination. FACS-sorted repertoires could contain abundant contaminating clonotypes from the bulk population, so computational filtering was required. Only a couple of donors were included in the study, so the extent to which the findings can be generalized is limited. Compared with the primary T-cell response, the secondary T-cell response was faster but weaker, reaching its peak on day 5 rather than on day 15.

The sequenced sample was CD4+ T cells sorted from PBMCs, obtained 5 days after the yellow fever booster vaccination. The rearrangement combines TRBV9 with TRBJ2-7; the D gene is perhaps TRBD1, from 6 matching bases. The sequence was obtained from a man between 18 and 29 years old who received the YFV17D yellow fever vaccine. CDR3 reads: CASSVVGGRYYEQYV. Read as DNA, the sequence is TGTGCCAGCAGCGTAGTAGGGGGTAGGTACTACGAGCAGTACGTC.